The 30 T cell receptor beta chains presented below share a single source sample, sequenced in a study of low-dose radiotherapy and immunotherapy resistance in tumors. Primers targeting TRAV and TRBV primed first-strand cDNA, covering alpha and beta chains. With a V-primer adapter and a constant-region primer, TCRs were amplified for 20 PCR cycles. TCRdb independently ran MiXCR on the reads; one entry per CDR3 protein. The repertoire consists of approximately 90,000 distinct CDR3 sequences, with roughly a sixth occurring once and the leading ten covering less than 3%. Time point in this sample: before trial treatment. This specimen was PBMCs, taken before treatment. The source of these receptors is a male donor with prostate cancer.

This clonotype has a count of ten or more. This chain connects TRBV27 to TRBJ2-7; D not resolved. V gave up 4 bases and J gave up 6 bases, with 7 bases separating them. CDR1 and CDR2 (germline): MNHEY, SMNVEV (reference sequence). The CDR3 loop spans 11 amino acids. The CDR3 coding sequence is TGTGCCAGCAGTTCCGCCGGCGAGCAGTACTTC. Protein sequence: CASSSAGEQYF.

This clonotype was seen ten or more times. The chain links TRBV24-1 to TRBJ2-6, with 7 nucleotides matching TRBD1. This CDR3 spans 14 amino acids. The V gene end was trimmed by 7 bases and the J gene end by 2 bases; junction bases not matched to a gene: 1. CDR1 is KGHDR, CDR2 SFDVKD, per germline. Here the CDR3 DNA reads TGTGCCACCAGCACAGGGGCTGGGGCCAACGTCCTGACTTTC. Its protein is CATSTGAGANVLTF.

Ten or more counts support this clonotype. This CDR3 is CASSPPDRVTETQYF. In DNA form, the CDR3 reads TGTGCCAGCTCACCACCGGACAGGGTAACAGAGACCCAGTACTTC. The rearrangement links TRBV18 to TRBJ2-5; TRBD1 matches 8 bases. Looked up from germline, CDR1 is KGHSH and CDR2 is LQKENI. The CDR3 is 15 amino acids. V trimming: 0 bases; J trimming: 4 bases; junction bases outside the gene matches: 4.

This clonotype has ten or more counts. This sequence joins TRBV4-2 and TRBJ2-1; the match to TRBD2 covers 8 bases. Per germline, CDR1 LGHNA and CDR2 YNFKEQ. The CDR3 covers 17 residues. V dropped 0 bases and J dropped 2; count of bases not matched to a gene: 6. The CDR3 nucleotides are TGTGCCAGCAGCCAAGATTCGGGGGGGAGGACCTACAATGAGCAGTTCTTC. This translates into CASSQDSGGRTYNEQFF.

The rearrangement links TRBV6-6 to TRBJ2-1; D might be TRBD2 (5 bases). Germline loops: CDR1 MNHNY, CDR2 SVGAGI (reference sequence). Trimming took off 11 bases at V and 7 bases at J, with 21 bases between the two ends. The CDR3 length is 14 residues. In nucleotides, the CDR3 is TGTGCCGGCCAGCCGGCCACTTCGGGAAATGAGCAGTTCTTC. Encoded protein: CAGQPATSGNEQFF.

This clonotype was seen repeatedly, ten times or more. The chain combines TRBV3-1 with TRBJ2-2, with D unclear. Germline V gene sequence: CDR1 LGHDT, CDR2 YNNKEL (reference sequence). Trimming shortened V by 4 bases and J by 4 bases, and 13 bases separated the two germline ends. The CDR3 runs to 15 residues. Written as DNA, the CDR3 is TGTGCCAGCAGCCGGGCCCGGGTTACCACCGGGGAGCTGTTTTTT. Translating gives CASSRARVTTGELFF.

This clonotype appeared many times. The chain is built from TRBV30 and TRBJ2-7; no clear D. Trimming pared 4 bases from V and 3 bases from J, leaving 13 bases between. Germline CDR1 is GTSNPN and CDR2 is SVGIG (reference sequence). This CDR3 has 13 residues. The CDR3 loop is CAWNPESIYEQYF. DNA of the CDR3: TGTGCCTGGAATCCAGAAAGTATCTACGAGCAGTACTTC.

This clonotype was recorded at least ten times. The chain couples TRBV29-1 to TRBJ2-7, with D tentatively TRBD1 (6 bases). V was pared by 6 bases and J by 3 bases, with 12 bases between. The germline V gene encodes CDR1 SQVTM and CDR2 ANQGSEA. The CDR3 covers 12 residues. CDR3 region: CSVATGFYEQYF. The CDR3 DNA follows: TGCAGCGTGGCGACAGGCTTCTACGAGCAGTACTTC.

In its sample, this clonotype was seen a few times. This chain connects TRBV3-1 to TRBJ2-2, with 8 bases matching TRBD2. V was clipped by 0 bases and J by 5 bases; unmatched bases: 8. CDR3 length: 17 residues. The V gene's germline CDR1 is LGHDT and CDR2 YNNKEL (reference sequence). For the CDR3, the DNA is TGTGCCAGCAGCCAAGATCTCCGGGGGGGAGGGACCGGGGAGCTGTTTTTT. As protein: CASSQDLRGGGTGELFF.

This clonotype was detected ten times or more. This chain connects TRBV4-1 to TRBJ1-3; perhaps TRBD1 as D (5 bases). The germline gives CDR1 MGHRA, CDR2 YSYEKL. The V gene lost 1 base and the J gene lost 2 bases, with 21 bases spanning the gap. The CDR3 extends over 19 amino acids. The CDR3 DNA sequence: TGCGCCAGCAGCCAAGGGGACCTCTATGGGGGTTCCGCTGGAAACACCATATATTTT. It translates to CASSQGDLYGGSAGNTIYF.

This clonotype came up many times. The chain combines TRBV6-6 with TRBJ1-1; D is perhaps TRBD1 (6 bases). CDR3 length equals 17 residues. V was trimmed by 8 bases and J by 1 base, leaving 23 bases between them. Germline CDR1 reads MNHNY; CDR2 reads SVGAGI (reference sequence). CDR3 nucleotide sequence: TGTGCCAGCGCAGAGGCAGGGGCCTTCGGGAGGAACACTGAAGCTTTCTTT. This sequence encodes CASAEAGAFGRNTEAFF.

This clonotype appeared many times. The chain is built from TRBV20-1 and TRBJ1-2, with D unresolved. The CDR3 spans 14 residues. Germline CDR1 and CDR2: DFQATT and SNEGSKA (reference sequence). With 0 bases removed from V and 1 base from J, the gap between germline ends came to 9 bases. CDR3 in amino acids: CSARDFKDNYGYTF. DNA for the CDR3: TGCAGTGCTAGAGATTTCAAGGATAACTATGGCTACACCTTC.

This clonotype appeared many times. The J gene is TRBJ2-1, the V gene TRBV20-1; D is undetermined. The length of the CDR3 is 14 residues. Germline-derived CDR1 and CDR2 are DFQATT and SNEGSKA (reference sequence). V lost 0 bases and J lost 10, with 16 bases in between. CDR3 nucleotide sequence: TGCAGTGCTAGAGATGCCTCGCAACTAACGGAGCAGTTCTTC. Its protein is CSARDASQLTEQFF.

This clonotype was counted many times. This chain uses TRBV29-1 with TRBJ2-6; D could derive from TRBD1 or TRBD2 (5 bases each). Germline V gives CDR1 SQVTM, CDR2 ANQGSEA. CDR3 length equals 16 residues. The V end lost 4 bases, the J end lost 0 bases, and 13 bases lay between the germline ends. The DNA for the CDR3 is TGCAGCGTTGTTCTATCGGGACGCTCTGGGGCCAACGTCCTGACTTTC. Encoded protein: CSVVLSGRSGANVLTF.

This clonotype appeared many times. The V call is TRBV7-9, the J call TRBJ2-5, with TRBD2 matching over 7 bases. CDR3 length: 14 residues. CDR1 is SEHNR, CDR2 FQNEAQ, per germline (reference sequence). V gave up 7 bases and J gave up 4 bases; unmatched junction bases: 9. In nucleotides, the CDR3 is TGTGCCAGCACGTCGGGGGGTGTAATAGAGACCCAGTACTTC. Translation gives CASTSGGVIETQYF.

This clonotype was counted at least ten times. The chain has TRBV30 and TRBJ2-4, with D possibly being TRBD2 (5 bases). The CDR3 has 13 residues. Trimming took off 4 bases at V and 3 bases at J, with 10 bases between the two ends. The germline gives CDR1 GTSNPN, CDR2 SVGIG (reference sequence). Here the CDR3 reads CAWNTRVKNIQYF. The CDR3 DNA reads TGTGCCTGGAACACTAGGGTCAAAAACATTCAGTACTTC.

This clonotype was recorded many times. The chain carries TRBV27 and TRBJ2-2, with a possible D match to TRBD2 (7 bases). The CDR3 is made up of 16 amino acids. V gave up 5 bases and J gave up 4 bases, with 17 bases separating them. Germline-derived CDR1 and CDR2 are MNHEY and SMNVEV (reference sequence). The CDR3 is CASSLGGVRGTGELFF. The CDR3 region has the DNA TGTGCCAGCAGTCTAGGGGGGGTTCGAGGCACCGGGGAGCTGTTTTTT.

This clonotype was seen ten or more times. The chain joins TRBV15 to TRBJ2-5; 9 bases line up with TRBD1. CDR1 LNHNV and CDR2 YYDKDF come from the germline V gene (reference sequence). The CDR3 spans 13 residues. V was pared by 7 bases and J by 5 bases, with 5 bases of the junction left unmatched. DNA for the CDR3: TGTGCCACCAACCGGGACAGGGCTGAGACCCAGTACTTC. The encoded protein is CATNRDRAETQYF.

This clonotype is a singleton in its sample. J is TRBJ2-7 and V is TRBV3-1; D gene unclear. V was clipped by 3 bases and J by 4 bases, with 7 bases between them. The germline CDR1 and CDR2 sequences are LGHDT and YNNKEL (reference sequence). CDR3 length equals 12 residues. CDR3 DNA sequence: TGTGCCAGCAGCCATACTAATTACGAGCAGTACTTC. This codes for CASSHTNYEQYF.

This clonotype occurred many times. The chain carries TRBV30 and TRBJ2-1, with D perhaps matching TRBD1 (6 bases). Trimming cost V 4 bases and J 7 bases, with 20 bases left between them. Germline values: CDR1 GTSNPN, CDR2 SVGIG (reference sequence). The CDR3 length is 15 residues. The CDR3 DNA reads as TGTGCCTGGATACGAACCAGGGGAAGAGGGAATGAGCAGTTCTTC. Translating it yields CAWIRTRGRGNEQFF.

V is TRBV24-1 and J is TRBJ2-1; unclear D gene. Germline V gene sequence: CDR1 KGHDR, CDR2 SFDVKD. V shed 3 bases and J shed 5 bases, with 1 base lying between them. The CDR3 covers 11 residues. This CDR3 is CATSDNNEQFF. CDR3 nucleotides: TGTGCCACCAGTGATAACAATGAGCAGTTCTTC.

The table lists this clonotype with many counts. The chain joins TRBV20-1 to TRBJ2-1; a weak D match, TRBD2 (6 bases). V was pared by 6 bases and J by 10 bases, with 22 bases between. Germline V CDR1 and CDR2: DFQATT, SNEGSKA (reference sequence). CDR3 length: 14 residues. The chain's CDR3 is CSAPPGLPRREQFF. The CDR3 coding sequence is TGCAGTGCCCCCCCGGGACTCCCAAGAAGGGAGCAGTTCTTC.

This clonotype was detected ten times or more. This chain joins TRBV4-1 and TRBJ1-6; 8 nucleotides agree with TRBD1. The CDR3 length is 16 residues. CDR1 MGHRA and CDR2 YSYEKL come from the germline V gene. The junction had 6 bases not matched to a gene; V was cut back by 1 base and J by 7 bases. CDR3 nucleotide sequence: TGCGCCAGCAGCCAAGTCAGGGACAGGACCAATTCACCCCTCCACTTT. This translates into CASSQVRDRTNSPLHF.

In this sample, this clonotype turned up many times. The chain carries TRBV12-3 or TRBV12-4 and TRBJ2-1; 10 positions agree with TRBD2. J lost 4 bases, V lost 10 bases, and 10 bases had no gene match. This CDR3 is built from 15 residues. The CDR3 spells CATSRSGGAYNEQFF. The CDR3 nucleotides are TGTGCCACCTCACGGAGCGGGGGGGCTTACAATGAGCAGTTCTTC.

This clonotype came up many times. CDR3: CSSGPPPTDTQYF. In DNA, the CDR3 is TGCAGCTCAGGTCCTCCCCCCACAGATACGCAGTATTTT. The chain uses TRBV29-1 and TRBJ2-3; D unresolved. The CDR3 is 13 residues long. Trimming left V 8 bases short and J 2 bases short, with 14 bases between. Germline CDR1 is SQVTM and CDR2 is ANQGSEA.

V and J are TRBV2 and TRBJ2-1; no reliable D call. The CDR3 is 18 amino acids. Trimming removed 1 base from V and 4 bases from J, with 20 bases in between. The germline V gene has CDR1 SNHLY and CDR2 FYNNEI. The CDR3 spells CASSEDVPGRMRYNEQFF. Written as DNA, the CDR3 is TGTGCCAGCAGTGAAGATGTCCCTGGGCGGATGAGGTACAATGAGCAGTTCTTC.

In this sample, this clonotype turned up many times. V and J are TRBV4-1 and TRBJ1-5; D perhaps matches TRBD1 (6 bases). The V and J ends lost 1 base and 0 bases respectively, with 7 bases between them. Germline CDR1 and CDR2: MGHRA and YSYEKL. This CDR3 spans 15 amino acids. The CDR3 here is CASSQGTDSNQPQHF. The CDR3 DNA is TGCGCCAGCAGCCAAGGGACAGATAGCAATCAGCCCCAGCATTTT.

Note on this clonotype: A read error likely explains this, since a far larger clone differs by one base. CDR3 sequence reads: CASNPTGGFYEQYF. CDR3 in DNA: TGTGCCAGCAACCCTACAGGGGGGTTCTATGAGCAGTACTTC. V gene TRBV9 combines with J gene TRBJ2-7, with 8 positions matching TRBD1. J lost 7 bases, V lost 6 bases, and 12 bases had no gene match. The CDR3 has 14 amino acids. CDR1 and CDR2 (germline): SGDLS, YYNGEE.

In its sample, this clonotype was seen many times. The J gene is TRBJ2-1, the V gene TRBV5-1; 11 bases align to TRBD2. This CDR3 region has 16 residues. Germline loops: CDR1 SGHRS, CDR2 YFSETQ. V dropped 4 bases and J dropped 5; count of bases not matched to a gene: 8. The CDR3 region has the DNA TGCGCCAGCAGCGCCACTACTAGCGGGGGCAACAATGAGCAGTTCTTC. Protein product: CASSATTSGGNNEQFF.

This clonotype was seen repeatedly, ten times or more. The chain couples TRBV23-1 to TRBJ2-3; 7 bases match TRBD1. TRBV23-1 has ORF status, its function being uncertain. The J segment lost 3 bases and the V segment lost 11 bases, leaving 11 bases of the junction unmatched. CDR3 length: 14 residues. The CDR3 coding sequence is TGCGCCGACAGGGAGTGCAGGGAAACAGATACGCAGTATTTT. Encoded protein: CADRECRETDTQYF.